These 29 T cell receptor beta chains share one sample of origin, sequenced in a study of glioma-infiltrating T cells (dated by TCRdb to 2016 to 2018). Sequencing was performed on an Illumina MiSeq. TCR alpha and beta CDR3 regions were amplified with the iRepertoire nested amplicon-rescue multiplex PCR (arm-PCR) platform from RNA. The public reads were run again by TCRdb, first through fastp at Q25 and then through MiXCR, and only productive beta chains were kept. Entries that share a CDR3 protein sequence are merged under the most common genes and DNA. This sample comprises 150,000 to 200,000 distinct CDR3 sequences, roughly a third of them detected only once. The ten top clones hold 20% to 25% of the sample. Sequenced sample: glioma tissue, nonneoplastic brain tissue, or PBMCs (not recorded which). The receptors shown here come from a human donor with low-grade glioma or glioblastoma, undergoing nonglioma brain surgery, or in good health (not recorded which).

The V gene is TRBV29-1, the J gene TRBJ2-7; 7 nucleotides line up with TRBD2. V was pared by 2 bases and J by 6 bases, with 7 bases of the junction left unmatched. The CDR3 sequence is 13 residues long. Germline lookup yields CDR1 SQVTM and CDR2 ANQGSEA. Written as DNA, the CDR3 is TGCAGCGTTGAAAGTGGGGAGGGTTGCGAGCAGTACTTC. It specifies CSVESGEGCEQYF.

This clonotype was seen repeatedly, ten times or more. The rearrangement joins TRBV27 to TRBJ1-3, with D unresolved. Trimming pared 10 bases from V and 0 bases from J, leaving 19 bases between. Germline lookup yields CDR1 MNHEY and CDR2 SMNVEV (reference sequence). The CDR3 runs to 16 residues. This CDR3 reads CATREVPGSSGNTIYF. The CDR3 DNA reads TGTGCCACCCGGGAGGTTCCGGGCAGCTCTGGAAACACCATATATTTT.

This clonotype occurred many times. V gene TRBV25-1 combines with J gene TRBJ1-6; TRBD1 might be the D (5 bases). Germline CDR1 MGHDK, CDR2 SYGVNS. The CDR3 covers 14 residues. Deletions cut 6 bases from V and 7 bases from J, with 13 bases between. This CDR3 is CASSGGTVNSPLHF. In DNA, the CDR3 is TGTGCCAGCAGCGGCGGGACGGTGAATTCACCCCTCCACTTT.

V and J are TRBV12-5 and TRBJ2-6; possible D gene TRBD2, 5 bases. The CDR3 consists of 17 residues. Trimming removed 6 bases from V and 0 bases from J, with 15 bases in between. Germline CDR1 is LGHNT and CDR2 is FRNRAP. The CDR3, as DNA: TGTGCTAGTGGCGCCTCCCGGGGTCGCTCTGGGGCCAACGTCCTGACTTTC. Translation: CASGASRGRSGANVLTF.

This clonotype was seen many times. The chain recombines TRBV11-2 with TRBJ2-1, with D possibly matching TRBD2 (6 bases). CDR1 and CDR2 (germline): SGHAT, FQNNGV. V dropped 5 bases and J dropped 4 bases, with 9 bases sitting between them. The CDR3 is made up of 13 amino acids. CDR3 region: CASSLTSYNEQFF. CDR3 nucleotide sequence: TGTGCCAGCAGCCTGACTAGTTACAATGAGCAGTTCTTC.

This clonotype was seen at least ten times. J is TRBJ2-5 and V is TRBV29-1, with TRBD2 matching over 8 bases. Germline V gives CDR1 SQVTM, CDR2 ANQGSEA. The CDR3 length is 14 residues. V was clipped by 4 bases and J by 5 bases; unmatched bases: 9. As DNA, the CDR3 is TGCAGCGTTGGGTCCGCGGGAGGCCGGGAGACCCAGTACTTC. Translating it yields CSVGSAGGRETQYF.

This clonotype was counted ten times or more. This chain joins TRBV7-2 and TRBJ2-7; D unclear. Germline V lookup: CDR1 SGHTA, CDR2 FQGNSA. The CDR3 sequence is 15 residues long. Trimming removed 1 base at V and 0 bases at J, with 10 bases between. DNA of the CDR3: TGTGCCAGCAGCTTAGTACTGGGAAGCTCCTACGAGCAGTACTTC. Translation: CASSLVLGSSYEQYF.

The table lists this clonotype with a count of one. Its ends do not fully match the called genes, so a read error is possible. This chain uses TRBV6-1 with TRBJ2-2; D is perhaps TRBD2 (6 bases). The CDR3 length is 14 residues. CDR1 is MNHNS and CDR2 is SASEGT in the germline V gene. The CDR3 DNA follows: TGTGCAACCCTTTGGGGTGGGGAGACCGGGGAGGTGTTTTTT. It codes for CATLWGGETGEVFF.

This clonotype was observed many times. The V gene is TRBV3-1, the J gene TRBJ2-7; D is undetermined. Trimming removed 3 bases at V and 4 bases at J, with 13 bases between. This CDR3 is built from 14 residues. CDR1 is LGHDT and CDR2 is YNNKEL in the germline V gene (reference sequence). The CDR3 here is CASSHAQGLYEQYF. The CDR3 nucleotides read TGTGCCAGCAGCCATGCTCAAGGGTTATACGAGCAGTACTTC.

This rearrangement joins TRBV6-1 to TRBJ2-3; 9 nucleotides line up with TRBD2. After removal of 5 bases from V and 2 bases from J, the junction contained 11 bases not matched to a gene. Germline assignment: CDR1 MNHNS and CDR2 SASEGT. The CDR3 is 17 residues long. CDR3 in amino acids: CASSPPLASGATDTQYF. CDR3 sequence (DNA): TGTGCCAGCAGTCCCCCCCTTGCTAGCGGGGCCACAGATACGCAGTATTTT.

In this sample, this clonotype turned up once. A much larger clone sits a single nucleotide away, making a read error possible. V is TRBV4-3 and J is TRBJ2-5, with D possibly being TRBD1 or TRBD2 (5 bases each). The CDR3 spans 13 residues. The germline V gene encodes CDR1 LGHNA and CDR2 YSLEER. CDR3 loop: CASSRGFQENQYF. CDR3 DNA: TGCGCCAGCAGCCGGGGGTTTCAAGAGAACCAGTACTTC.

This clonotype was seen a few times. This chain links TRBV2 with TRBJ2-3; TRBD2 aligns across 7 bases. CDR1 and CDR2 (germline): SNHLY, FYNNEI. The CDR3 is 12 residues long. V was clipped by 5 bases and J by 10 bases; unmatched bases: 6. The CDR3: CASSPGRGAQYF. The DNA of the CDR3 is TGTGCCAGCAGTCCGGGGAGGGGAGCGCAGTATTTT. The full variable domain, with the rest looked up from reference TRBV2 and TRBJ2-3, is EPEVTQTPSHQVTQMGQEVILRCVPISNHLYFYWYRQILGQKVEFLVSFYNNEISEKSEIFDDQFSVERPDGSNFTLKIRSTKLEDSAMYFCASSPGRGAQYFGPGTRLTVL.

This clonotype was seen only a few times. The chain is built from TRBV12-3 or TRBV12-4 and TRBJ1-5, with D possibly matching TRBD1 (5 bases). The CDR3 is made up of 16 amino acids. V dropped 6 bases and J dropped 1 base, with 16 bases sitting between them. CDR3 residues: CASSRRGGGSNQPQHF. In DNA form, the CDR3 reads TGTGCCAGCAGCCGCCGGGGGGGTGGAAGCAATCAGCCCCAGCATTTT.

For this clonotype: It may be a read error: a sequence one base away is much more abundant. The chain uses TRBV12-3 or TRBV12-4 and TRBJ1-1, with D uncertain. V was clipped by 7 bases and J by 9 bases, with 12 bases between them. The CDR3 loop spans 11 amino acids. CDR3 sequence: CASIRRGQAFF. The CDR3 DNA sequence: TGTGCCAGCATCCGACGTGGACAAGCTTTCTTT.

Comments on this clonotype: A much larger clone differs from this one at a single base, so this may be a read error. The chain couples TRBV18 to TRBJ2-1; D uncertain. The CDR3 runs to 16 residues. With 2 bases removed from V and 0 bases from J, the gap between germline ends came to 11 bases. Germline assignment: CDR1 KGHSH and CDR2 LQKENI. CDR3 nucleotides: TGTGCCAGCTCACCATGCGAACAGAGCTCCTACAATGAGCAGTTCTTC. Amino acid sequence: CASSPCEQSSYNEQFF.

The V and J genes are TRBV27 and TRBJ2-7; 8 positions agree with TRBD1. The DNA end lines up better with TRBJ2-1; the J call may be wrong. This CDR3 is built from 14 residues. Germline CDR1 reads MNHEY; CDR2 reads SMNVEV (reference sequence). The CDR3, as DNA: TGTGCCAGCAGCGCCGGGACAGGCGCCTACGAGCAGTTCTTC. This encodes CASSAGTGAYEQFF.

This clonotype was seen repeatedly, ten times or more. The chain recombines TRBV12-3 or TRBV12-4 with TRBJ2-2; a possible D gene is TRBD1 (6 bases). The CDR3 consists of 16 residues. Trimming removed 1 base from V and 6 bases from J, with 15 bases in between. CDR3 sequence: CASSLVQGPSPGELFF. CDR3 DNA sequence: TGTGCCAGCAGTTTAGTTCAGGGGCCTAGCCCCGGGGAGCTGTTTTTT.

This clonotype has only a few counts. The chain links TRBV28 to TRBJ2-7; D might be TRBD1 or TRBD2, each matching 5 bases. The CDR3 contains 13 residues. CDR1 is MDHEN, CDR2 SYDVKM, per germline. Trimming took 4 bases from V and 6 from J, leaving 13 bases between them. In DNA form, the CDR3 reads TGTGCCAGCAGTTCCGGGGCCACCTGCGAGCAGTACTTC. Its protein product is CASSSGATCEQYF.

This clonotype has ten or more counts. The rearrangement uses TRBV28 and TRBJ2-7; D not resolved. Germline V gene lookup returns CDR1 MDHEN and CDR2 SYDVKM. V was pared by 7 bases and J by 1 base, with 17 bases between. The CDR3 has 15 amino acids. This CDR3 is CASTSYAVSSYEQYF. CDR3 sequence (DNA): TGTGCCAGCACCTCCTACGCGGTATCATCCTACGAGCAGTACTTC.

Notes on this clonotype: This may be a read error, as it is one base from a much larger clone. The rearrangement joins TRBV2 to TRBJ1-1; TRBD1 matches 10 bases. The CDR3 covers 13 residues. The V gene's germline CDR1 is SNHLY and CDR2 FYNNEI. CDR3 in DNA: TGTGCCAGCCGAAGACAGGGGGCGGGTGAAGCTTCCTTT. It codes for CASRRQGAGEASF.

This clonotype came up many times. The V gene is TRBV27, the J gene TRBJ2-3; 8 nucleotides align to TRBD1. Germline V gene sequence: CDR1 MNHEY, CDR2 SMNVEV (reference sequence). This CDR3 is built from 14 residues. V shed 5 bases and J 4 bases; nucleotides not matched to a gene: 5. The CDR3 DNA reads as TGTGCCAGCAGTCTCCGACAGGGGCCAGATACGCAGTATTTT. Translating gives CASSLRQGPDTQYF.

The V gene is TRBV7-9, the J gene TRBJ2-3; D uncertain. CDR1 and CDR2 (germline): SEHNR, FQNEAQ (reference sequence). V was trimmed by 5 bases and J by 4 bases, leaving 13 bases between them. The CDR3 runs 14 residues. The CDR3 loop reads CASSTDLGSDTQYF. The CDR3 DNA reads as TGTGCCAGCAGCACAGACCTGGGCTCAGATACGCAGTATTTT.

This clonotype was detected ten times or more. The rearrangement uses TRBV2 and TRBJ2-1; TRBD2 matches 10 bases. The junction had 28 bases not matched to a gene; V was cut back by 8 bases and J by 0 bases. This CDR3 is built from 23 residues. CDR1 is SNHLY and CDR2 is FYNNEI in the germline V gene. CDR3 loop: CASPSPSGRSSPSGRSSYNEQFF. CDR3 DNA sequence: TGTGCCAGCCCATCCCCTAGCGGGAGATCCTCCCCTAGCGGGAGATCCTCCTACAATGAGCAGTTCTTC.

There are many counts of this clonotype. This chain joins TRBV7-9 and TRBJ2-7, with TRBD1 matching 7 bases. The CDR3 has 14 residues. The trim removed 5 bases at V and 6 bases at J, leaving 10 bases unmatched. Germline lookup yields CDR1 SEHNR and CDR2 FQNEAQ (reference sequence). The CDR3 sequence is CASSGRQGPGEQYF. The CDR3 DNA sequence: TGTGCCAGCAGCGGCCGACAGGGTCCCGGCGAGCAGTACTTC.

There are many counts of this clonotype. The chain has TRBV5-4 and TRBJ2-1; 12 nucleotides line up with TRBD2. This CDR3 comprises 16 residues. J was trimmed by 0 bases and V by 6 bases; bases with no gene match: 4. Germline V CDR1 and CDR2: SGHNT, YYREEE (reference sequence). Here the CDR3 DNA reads TGTGCCAGCACCCTGACTAGCGGGAGCTCCTACAATGAGCAGTTCTTC. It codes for CASTLTSGSSYNEQFF. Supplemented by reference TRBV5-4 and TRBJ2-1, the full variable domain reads ETGVTQSPTHLIKTRGQQVTLRCSSQSGHNTVSWYQQALGQGPQFIFQYYREEENGRGNFPPRFSGLQFPNYSSELNVNALELDDSALYLCASTLTSGSSYNEQFFGPGTRLTVL.

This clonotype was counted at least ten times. Here the CDR3 DNA reads TGCAGTGCTAGAGATCCCCAGGGCGCCTACAATGAGCAGTTCTTC. This gives the protein CSARDPQGAYNEQFF. The chain is built from TRBV20-1 and TRBJ2-1, with D perhaps TRBD1 (5 bases). V shed 0 bases and J shed 2 bases, with 11 bases lying between them. There are 15 residues in the CDR3. In germline, CDR1 is DFQATT, CDR2 SNEGSKA (reference sequence).

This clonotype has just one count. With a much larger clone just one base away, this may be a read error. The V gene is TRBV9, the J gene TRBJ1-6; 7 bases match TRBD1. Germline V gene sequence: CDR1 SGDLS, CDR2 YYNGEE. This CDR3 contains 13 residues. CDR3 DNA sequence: TGTGCCAGCGGGACAGTACTAGATTCACCCTTCCACTTT. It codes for CASGTVLDSPFHF.

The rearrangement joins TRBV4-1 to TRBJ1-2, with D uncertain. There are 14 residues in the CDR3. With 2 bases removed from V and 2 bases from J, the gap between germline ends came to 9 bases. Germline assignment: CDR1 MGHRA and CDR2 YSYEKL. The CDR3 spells CASSQLETNYGYTF. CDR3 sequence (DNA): TGCGCCAGCAGCCAATTAGAGACAAACTATGGCTACACCTTC.

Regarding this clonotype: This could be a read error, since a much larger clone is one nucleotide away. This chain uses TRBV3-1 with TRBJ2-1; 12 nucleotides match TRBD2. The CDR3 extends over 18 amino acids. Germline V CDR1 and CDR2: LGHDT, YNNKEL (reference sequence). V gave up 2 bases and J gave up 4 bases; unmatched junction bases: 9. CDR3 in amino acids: CASSQTLAGGRPYNEQFF. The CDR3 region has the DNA TGTGCCAGCAGCCAAACCCTAGCGGGGGGGAGACCGTACAATGAGCAGTTCTTC.